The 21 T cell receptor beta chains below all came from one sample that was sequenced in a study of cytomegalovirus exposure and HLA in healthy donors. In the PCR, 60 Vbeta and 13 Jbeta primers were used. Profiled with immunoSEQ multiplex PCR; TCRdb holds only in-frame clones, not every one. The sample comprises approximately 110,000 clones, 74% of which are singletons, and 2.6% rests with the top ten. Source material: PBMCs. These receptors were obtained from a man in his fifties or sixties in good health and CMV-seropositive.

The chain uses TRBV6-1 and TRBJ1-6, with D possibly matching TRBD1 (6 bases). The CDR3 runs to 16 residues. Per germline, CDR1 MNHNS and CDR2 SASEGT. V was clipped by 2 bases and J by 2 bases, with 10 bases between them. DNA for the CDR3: TGTGCCAGCAGTGAACAGGCAGGGGCCTATAATTCACCCCTCCACTTT. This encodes CASSEQAGAYNSPLHF.

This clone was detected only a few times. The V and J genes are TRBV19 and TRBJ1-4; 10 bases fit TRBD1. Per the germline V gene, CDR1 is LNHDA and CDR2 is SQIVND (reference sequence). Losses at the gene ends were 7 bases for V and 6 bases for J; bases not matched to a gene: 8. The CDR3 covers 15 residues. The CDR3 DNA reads TGTGCCAGTAAGATTAGGGACAGGGGATATGAAAAACTGTTTTTT. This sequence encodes CASKIRDRGYEKLFF. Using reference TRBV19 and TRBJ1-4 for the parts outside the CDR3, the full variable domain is DGGITQSPKYLFRKEGQNVTLSCEQNLNHDAMYWYRQDPGQGLRLIYYSQIVNDFQKGDIAEGYSVSREKKESFPLTVTSAQKNPTAFYLCASKIRDRGYEKLFFGSGTQLSVL.

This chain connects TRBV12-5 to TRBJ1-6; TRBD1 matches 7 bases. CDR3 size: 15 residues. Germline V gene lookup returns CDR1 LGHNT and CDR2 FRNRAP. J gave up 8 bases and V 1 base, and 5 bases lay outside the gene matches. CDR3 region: CASGLGTGGHSPLHF. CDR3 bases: TGTGCTAGTGGTTTGGGGACAGGCGGACATTCACCCCTCCACTTT.

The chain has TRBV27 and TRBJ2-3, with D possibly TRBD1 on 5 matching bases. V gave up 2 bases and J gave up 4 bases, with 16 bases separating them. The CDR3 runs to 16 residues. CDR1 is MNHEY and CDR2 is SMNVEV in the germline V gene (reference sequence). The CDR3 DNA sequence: TGTGCCAGCAGTTTAACCTCAGGGATGTATTCAGATACGCAGTATTTT. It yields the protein CASSLTSGMYSDTQYF.

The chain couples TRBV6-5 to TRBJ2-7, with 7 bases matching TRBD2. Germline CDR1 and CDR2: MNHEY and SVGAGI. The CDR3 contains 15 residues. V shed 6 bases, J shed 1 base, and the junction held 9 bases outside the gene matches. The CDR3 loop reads CASRLGGRGSYEQYF. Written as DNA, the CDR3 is TGTGCCAGCAGACTCGGCGGGCGGGGGTCCTACGAGCAGTACTTC.

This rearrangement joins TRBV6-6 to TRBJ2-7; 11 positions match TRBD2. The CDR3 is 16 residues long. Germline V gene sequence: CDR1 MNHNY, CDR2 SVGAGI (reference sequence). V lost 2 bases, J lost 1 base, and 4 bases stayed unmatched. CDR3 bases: TGTGCCAGCAGTTACCGGACTAGCGGGTCTTCCTACGAGCAGTACTTC. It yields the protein CASSYRTSGSSYEQYF.

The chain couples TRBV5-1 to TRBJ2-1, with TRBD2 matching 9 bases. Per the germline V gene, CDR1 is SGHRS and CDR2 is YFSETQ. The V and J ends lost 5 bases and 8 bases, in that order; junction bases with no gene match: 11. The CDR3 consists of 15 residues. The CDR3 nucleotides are TGCGCCAGCAGTTGGGGGACTAGCCCCGAGGATGAGCAGTTCTTC. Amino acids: CASSWGTSPEDEQFF.

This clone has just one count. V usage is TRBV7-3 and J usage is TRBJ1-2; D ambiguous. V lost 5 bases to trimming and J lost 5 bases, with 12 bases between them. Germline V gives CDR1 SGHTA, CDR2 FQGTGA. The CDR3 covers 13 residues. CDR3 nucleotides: TGTGCCAGCAGCCCGGGCGGGTCTTATGGCTACACCTTC. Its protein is CASSPGGSYGYTF.

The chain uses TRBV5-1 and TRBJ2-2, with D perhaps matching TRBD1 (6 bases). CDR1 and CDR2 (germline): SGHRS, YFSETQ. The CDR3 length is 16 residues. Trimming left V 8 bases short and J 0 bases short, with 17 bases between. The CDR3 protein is CASQAGQLANTGELFF. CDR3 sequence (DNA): TGCGCCAGTCAGGCCGGACAGCTCGCGAACACCGGGGAGCTGTTTTTT.

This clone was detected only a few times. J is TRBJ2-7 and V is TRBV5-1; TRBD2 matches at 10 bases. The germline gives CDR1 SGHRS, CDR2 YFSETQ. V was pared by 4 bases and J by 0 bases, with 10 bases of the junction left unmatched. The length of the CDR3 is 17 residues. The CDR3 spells CASSPGTSVTSSYEQYF. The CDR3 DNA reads TGCGCCAGCAGCCCCGGGACTAGCGTTACGAGCTCCTACGAGCAGTACTTC.

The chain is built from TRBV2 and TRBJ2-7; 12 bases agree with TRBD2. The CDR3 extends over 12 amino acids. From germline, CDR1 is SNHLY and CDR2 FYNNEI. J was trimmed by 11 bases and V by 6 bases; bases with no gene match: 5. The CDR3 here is CASRETSGRKYF. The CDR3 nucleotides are TGTGCCAGCAGGGAAACTAGCGGGAGGAAGTACTTC.

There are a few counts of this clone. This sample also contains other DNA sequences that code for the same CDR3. CDR3: CASSFTGSSYEQYF. As DNA, the CDR3 is TGCGCCAGCAGCTTTACGGGGAGCTCCTACGAGCAGTACTTC. The chain carries TRBV5-1 and TRBJ2-7, with a weak D call TRBD2 (5 bases). The CDR3 loop spans 14 amino acids. CDR1 and CDR2 from the germline V gene are SGHRS and YFSETQ. The V gene lost 2 bases and the J gene lost 0 bases, with 9 bases spanning the gap.

The CDR3: CASSVTSGGHTDTQYF. CDR3 in DNA: TGTGCCAGCAGCGTGACTAGCGGGGGCCACACAGATACGCAGTATTTT. The rearrangement uses TRBV7-2 and TRBJ2-3, with 12 nucleotides matching TRBD2. J lost 2 bases, V lost 5 bases, and 5 bases had no gene match. The CDR3 sequence is 16 residues long. Germline CDR1 and CDR2: SGHTA and FQGNSA.

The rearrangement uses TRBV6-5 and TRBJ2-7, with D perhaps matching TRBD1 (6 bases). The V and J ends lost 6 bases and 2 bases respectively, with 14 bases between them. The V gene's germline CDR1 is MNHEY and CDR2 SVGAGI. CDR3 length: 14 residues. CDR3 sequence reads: CASRYGTSTYEQYF. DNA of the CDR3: TGTGCCAGCAGATACGGGACAAGCACCTACGAGCAGTACTTC.

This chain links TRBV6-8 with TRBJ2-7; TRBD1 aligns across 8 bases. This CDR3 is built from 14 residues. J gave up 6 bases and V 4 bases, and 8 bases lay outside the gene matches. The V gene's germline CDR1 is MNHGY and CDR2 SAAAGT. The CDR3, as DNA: TGTGCCAGCAGTTTCAGGACAGGGTCTATCGAGCAGTACTTC. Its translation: CASSFRTGSIEQYF.

The CDR3 nucleotides are TGTGCCAGCAGCTTAGTGGCAGGGGATACCTATGGCTACACCTTC. Its protein is CASSLVAGDTYGYTF. The gene calls are TRBV7-2 and TRBJ1-2, with a tentative D call TRBD1 (6 bases). CDR3 length: 15 residues. The germline V gene has CDR1 SGHTA and CDR2 FQGNSA. Trimming took 1 base from V and 4 from J, leaving 13 bases between them.

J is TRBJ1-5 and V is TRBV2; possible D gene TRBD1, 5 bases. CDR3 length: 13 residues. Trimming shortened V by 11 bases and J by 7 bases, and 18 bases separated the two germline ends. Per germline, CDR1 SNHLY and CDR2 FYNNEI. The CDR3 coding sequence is TGTGCCCGCGGAGGGGTAACGGGACAGCCCCAGCATTTT. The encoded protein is CARGGVTGQPQHF.

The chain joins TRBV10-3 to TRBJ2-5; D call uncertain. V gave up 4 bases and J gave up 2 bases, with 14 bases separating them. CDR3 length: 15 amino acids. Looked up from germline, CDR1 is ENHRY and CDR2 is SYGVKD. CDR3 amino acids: CAISGASTEQETQYF. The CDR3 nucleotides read TGTGCCATCAGTGGGGCTTCCACGGAACAAGAGACCCAGTACTTC.

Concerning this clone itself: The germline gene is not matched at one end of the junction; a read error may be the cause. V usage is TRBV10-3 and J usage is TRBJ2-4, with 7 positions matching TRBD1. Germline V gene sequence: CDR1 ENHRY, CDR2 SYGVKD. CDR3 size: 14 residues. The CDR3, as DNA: TGTGCCATCAGTGAGGACAGGGCCAAAAACAGTCAGTACTTC. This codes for CAISEDRAKNSQYF.

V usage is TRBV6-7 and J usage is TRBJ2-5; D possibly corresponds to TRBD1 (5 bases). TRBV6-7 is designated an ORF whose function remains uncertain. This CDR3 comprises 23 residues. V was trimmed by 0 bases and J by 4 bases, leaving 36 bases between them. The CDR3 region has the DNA TGTGCCAGCAGTTACTCGATTATCCCTATCGACAGTCTAGTTTGTTCGGTTGGAGAGACCCAGTACTTC. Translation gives CASSYSIIPIDSLVCSVGETQYF.

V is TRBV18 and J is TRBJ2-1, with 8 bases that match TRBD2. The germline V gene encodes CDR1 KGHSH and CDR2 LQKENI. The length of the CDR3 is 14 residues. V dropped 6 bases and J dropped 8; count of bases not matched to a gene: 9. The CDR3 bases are TGTGCCAGCTCTCGACGGGGGGGCGCCCATGAGCAGTTCTTC. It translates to CASSRRGGAHEQFF.